Following are 21 T cell receptor beta chains from one sample sequenced in a study of metastatic and nonmetastatic thyroid tumors. None of the patients had undergone any treatment ahead of thyroid surgery. TCRdb used MiXCR to call clones anew from the PCR reads. The data hold approximately 13,000 clones, with about 25% observed a single time. Sequences were obtained from blood. The receptors stem from a male donor with papillary thyroid cancer or a benign thyroid nodule (not recorded which). Some clones in this sample may be carry-over from other donors' samples.

V gene TRBV5-1 combines with J gene TRBJ2-3; 9 bases map to TRBD1. Germline V lookup: CDR1 SGHRS, CDR2 YFSETQ. CDR3 length: 16 amino acids. After removal of 3 bases from V and 0 bases from J, the junction contained 5 bases not matched to a gene. The CDR3 DNA is TGCGCCAGCAGCTCCGGAGACAGGGGGAGCACAGATACGCAGTATTTT. It encodes CASSSGDRGSTDTQYF.

The chain is built from TRBV28 and TRBJ2-2, with unresolved D. Trimming took 6 bases from V and 5 from J, leaving 10 bases between them. The CDR3 covers 13 residues. Germline CDR1 and CDR2: MDHEN and SYDVKM. CDR3 DNA: TGTGCCAGCAGCGCCCCGGGTACCGGGGAGCTGTTTTTT. Protein product: CASSAPGTGELFF.

This clone appeared a single time. J is TRBJ2-5 and V is TRBV7-2; D is unclear. Germline V gives CDR1 SGHTA, CDR2 FQGNSA. The CDR3 loop spans 13 amino acids. Trimming took 1 base from V and 3 from J, leaving 6 bases between them. For the CDR3, the DNA is TGTGCCAGCAGCTTAGATCCCAAAGAGACCCAGTACTTC. Protein product: CASSLDPKETQYF.

This clone was found a few times. This chain connects TRBV6-2 or TRBV6-3 to TRBJ1-3; D might be TRBD1 (5 bases). This CDR3 contains 16 residues. Trimming pared 9 bases from V and 0 bases from J, leaving 18 bases between. Germline loops: CDR1 MNHEY, CDR2 SVGEGT. This CDR3 is CASGDRQSSSGNTIYF. CDR3 nucleotide sequence: TGTGCCAGTGGAGACCGACAGAGTAGCTCTGGAAACACCATATATTTT.

The chain carries TRBV11-2 and TRBJ2-1, with 8 bases aligning to TRBD2. The CDR3 covers 15 residues. Germline V CDR1 and CDR2: SGHAT, FQNNGV. The ends lost 2 bases at V and 6 bases at J; junction bases unmatched: 6. The CDR3 is CASSLTRTSSNEQFF. CDR3 nucleotide sequence: TGTGCCAGCAGCTTAACCCGGACTAGCTCCAATGAGCAGTTCTTC.

This clone came up a few times. The V call is TRBV6-2 or TRBV6-3, the J call TRBJ1-6; 8 bases are a match to TRBD1. The CDR3 totals 14 residues. Looked up from germline, CDR1 is MNHEY and CDR2 is SVGEGT. V lost 2 bases, J lost 9 bases, and 3 bases stayed unmatched. CDR3 in amino acids: CASSYGTGGSPLHF. The CDR3 DNA follows: TGTGCCAGCAGTTACGGTACAGGGGGTTCACCCCTCCACTTT.

This clone was detected a few times. This rearrangement joins TRBV27 to TRBJ2-3; no reliable D call. The CDR3 is 14 amino acids. Germline V gene sequence: CDR1 MNHEY, CDR2 SMNVEV (reference sequence). Deletions cut 3 bases from V and 2 bases from J, with 9 bases between. The chain's CDR3 is CASSFAEDTDTQYF. CDR3 DNA: TGTGCCAGCAGTTTTGCAGAGGACACAGATACGCAGTATTTT.

In DNA form, the CDR3 reads TGTGCCAGCAGTGGGGGCGCAAGGGAAGATACGCAGTATTTT. It specifies CASSGGAREDTQYF. The chain links TRBV2 to TRBJ2-3; a weak D match, TRBD1 (5 bases). The CDR3 covers 14 residues. Germline assignment: CDR1 SNHLY and CDR2 FYNNEI. V gave up 4 bases and J gave up 5 bases, with 13 bases separating them.

CDR3 sequence reads: CASSDGTPLYLYTEAFF. The CDR3 DNA follows: TGTGCCAGCAGTGACGGGACACCTTTGTACTTGTACACTGAAGCTTTCTTT. The rearrangement uses TRBV6-4 and TRBJ1-1, with a possible D match to TRBD1 (6 bases). From germline, CDR1 is MRHNA and CDR2 SNTAGT. The V end was cut by 2 bases, the J end by 3 bases, with 19 bases between. This CDR3 region has 17 residues.

This clone was seen a handful of times. The genes are TRBV6-2 or TRBV6-3 and TRBJ2-1; 7 nucleotides agree with TRBD2. The CDR3 is 17 residues long. V dropped 2 bases and J dropped 3; count of bases not matched to a gene: 10. Germline CDR1 MNHEY, CDR2 SVGEGT. The CDR3 region is CASSYSGAAGNYNEQFF. CDR3 coding DNA: TGTGCCAGCAGTTACAGCGGGGCGGCCGGGAACTACAATGAGCAGTTCTTC.

The chain uses TRBV10-2 and TRBJ1-1; D might be TRBD1 (6 bases). CDR1 and CDR2 from the germline V gene are WSHSY and SAAADI. This CDR3 contains 13 residues. The V end was cut by 7 bases, the J end by 7 bases, with 16 bases between. Here the CDR3 reads CASTPPGVGEAFF. DNA for the CDR3: TGCGCCAGCACCCCTCCAGGGGTCGGTGAAGCTTTCTTT.

The sample holds a few counts of this clone. This chain connects TRBV10-1 to TRBJ2-7, with 7 bases fitting TRBD2. After removal of 0 bases from V and 2 bases from J, the junction contained 4 bases not matched to a gene. Germline assignment: CDR1 WNHNN and CDR2 SYGVQD (reference sequence). CDR3 length: 15 amino acids. CDR3 loop: CASSESVGGPYEQYF. Written as DNA, the CDR3 is TGCGCCAGCAGTGAGTCCGTGGGAGGGCCCTACGAGCAGTACTTC.

The gene calls are TRBV7-9 and TRBJ2-5; 10 bases match TRBD1. There are 17 residues in the CDR3. The V gene's germline CDR1 is SEHNR and CDR2 FQNEAQ (reference sequence). Trimming at V came to 2 bases and at J to 1 base, leaving 7 bases not matched to a gene. The CDR3 DNA reads TGTGCCAGCAGCTTATGGTTTCGGGACAGGGGCCAAGAGACCCAGTACTTC. It is translated as CASSLWFRDRGQETQYF.

The chain recombines TRBV20-1 with TRBJ2-7, with 12 bases lining up with TRBD1. Germline CDR1 and CDR2: DFQATT and SNEGSKA (reference sequence). The CDR3 consists of 14 residues. The V and J ends lost 5 bases and 7 bases, in that order; junction bases with no gene match: 9. The CDR3 coding sequence is TGCAGTGCTTGCCTCCGGGACAGGGGGCTAGAGCAGTACTTC. Residues: CSACLRDRGLEQYF.

The sample holds a few counts of this clone. The V call is TRBV6-1, the J call TRBJ1-6, with D tentatively TRBD1 (6 bases). Trimming stripped 5 bases from V and 11 bases from J, with 10 bases between. This CDR3 has 12 residues. Germline values: CDR1 MNHNS, CDR2 SASEGT. CDR3 sequence: CASSPTGAPLHF. The CDR3, as DNA: TGTGCCAGCAGTCCGACAGGAGCACCCCTCCACTTT.

The chain recombines TRBV10-1 with TRBJ2-3, with D possibly TRBD2 on 6 matching bases. The ends were cut back, 5 bases at V and 1 base at J, with 10 bases in the middle. Germline V CDR1 and CDR2: WNHNN, SYGVQD (reference sequence). The CDR3 has 14 residues. CDR3 in DNA: TGCGCCAGCAGTTACGAGCGGGGCACAGATACGCAGTATTTT. Amino acid sequence: CASSYERGTDTQYF.

This sequence joins TRBV19 and TRBJ2-1, with TRBD2 identical over 9 bases. With V trimmed by 3 bases and J by 10 bases, 7 bases remained unmatched. The CDR3 contains 14 residues. Germline lookup yields CDR1 LNHDA and CDR2 SQIVND (reference sequence). CDR3 residues: CASSIGGRALEQFF. In nucleotides, the CDR3 is TGTGCCAGTAGTATTGGCGGGAGGGCCCTCGAGCAGTTCTTC.

Sample share makes this clone medium-sized. The gene calls are TRBV19 and TRBJ1-6; D unclear. Germline V gene sequence: CDR1 LNHDA, CDR2 SQIVND (reference sequence). The V end was cut by 4 bases, the J end by 0 bases, with 10 bases between. The CDR3 length is 16 residues. CDR3 in DNA: TGTGCCAGTAGTACCAGGAAGAGCTCCTATAATTCACCCCTCCACTTT. The encoded protein is CASSTRKSSYNSPLHF.

There are many counts of this clone. The rearrangement links TRBV4-1 to TRBJ2-2, with D perhaps being TRBD1 or TRBD2 (5 bases each). The CDR3 has 15 amino acids. Germline V gene lookup returns CDR1 MGHRA and CDR2 YSYEKL. The V end lost 6 bases, the J end lost 1 base, and 12 bases lay between the germline ends. As DNA, the CDR3 is TGCGCCAGCAGGTTTGGGACCGTGAACACCGGGGAGCTGTTTTTT. It translates to CASRFGTVNTGELFF.

The chain is built from TRBV11-3 and TRBJ1-3; D perhaps matches TRBD1 (5 bases). The V end was cut by 5 bases, the J end by 1 base, with 6 bases between. Germline V gene sequence: CDR1 SGHNT, CDR2 YENEEA. The CDR3 has 13 amino acids. DNA for the CDR3: TGTGCCAGCAGCGGGGGTTCTGGAAACACCATATATTTT. Encoded protein: CASSGGSGNTIYF. The full variable domain, in which reference TRBV11-3 and TRBJ1-3 provide the parts outside the CDR3, is EAGVVQSPRYKIIEKKQPVAFWCNPISGHNTLYWYLQNLGQGPELLIRYENEEAVDDSQLPKDRFSAERLKGVDSTLKIQPAELGDSAVYLCASSGGSGNTIYFGEGSWLTVV.

V is TRBV11-2 and J is TRBJ1-1; 7 bases align to TRBD1. The CDR3 sequence is 16 residues long. The germline gives CDR1 SGHAT, CDR2 FQNNGV. Trimming cost V 7 bases and J 4 bases; bases outside gene matches: 15. The CDR3 sequence is CASTSSRDRSSTEAFF. CDR3 DNA sequence: TGTGCCAGCACCTCTTCTCGGGACAGATCATCCACTGAAGCTTTCTTT.